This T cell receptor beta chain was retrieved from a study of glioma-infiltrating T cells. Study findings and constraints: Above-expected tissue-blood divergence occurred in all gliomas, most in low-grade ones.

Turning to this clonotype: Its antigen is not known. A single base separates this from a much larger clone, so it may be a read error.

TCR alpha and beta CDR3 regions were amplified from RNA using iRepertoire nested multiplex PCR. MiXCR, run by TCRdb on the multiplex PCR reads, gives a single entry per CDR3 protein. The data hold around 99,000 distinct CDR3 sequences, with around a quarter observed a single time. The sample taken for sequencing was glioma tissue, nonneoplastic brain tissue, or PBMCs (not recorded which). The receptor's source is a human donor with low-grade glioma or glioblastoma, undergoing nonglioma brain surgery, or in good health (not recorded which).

The CDR3 spells CASSQEENKKLFF. The CDR3 bases are TGCGCCAGCAGCCAAGAGGAAAATAAAAAACTGTTTTTT. The chain is built from TRBV4-1 and TRBJ1-4, with no clear D. Trimming left V 0 bases short and J 9 bases short, with 8 bases between. Germline CDR1 MGHRA, CDR2 YSYEKL. The CDR3 extends over 13 amino acids.